This T cell receptor beta chain was retrieved from a study of Ad26.COV2.S vaccination and SARS-CoV-2 variants. This table comes from immunoSEQ multiplex PCR, and its TCRdb copy is limited to in-frame clones, with some not included. The sample holds approximately 400,000 clones, under 90% seen once. This sample's treatment: 15 to 20 received Ad26.COV2.S at low or high dose, single or two shots; five or six received placebo; per-sample allocation not given. Material that was analyzed had been drawn on day 63 after the first vaccine or placebo injection. This clone was counted many times. The CDR3 length is 15 residues. The V end lost 7 bases, the J end lost 0 bases, and 13 bases lay between the germline ends. Germline V gene lookup returns CDR1 LNHDA and CDR2 SQIVND (reference sequence).

The genes are TRBV19 and TRBJ1-5; D is uncertain. The starting material was peripheral blood, obtained in a trial of Ad26.COV2.S vaccine versus placebo. The clonotype comes from a person aged 18 to 65 who received the Ad26.COV2.S COVID-19 vaccine or a placebo. CDR3 amino acids: CASIDSPYSNQPQHF. In nucleotides, the CDR3 is TGTGCCAGTATCGACTCCCCTTATAGCAATCAGCCCCAGCATTTT.